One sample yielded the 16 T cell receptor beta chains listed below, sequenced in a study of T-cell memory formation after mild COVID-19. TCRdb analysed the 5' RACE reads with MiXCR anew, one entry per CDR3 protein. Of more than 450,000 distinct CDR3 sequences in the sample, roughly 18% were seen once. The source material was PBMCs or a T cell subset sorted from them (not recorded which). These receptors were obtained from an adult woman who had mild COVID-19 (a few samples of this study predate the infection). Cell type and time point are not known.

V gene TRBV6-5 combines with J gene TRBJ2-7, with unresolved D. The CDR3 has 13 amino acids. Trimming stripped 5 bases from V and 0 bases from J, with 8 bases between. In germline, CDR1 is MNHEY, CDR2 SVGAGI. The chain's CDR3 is CASSGDSSYEQYF. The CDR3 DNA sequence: TGTGCCAGCAGTGGAGACTCCTCCTACGAGCAGTACTTC.

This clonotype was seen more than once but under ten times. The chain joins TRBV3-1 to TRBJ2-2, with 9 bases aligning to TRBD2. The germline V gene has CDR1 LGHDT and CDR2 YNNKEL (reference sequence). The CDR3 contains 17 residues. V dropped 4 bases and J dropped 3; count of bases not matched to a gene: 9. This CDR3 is CASSPRASSGDTGELFF. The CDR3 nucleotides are TGTGCCAGCAGCCCCCGGGCCTCTAGCGGGGACACCGGGGAGCTGTTTTTT.

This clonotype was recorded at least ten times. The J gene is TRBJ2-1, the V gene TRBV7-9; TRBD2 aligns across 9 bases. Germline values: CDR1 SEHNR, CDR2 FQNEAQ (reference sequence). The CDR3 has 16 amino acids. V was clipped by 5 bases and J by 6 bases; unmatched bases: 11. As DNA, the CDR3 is TGTGCCAGCAGCCCAAAAAGGGCGGGGGGGCGCAATGAGCAGTTCTTC. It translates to CASSPKRAGGRNEQFF.

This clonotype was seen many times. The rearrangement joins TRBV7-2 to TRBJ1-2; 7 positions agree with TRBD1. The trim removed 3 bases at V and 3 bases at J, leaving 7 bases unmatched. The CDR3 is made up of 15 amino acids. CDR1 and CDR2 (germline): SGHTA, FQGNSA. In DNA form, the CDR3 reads TGTGCCAGCAGCTTCAGCTTCGGACAGGACTATGGCTACACCTTC. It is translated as CASSFSFGQDYGYTF.

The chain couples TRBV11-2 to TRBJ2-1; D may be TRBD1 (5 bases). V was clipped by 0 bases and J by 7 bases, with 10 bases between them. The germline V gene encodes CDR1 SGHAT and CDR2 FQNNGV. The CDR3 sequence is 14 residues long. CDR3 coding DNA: TGTGCCAGCAGCTTAGATCGCCAGGGAAATGAGCAGTTCTTC. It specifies CASSLDRQGNEQFF.

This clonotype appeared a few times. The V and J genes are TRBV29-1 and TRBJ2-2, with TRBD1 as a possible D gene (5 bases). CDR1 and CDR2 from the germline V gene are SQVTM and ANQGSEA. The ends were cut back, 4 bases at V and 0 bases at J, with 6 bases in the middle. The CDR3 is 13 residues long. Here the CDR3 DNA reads TGCAGCGTTGGACAGCCGAACACCGGGGAGCTGTTTTTT. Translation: CSVGQPNTGELFF.

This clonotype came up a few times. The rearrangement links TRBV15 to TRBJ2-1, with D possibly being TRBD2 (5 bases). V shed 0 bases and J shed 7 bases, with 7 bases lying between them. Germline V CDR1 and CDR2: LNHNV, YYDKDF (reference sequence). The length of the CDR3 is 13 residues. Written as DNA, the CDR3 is TGTGCCACCAGCAGAGATAGGGAGAATGAGCAGTTCTTC. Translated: CATSRDRENEQFF.

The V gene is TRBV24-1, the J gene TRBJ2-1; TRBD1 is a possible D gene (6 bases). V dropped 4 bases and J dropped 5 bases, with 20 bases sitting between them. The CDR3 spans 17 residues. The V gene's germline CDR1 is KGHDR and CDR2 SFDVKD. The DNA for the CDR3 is TGTGCCACCAGTGAACCTCTACAGGGAATGTCGAACAATGAGCAGTTCTTC. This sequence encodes CATSEPLQGMSNNEQFF.

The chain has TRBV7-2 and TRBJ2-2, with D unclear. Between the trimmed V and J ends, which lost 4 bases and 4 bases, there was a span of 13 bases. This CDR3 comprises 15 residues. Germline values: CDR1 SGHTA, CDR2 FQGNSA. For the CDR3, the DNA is TGTGCCAGCAGCTCCGCCGGGCCAAGCACCGGGGAGCTGTTTTTT. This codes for CASSSAGPSTGELFF. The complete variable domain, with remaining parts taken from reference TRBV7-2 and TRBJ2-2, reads GAGVSQSPSNKVTEKGKDVELRCDPISGHTALYWYRQSLGQGLEFLIYFQGNSAPDKSGLPSDRFSAERTGGSVSTLTIQRTQQEDSAVYLCASSSAGPSTGELFFGEGSRLTVL.

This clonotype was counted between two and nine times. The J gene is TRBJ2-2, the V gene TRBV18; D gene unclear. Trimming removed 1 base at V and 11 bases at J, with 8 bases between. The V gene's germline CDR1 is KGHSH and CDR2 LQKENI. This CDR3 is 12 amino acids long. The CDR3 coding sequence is TGTGCCAGCTCACCACTTTCGGCCGAGCTGTTTTTT. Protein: CASSPLSAELFF.

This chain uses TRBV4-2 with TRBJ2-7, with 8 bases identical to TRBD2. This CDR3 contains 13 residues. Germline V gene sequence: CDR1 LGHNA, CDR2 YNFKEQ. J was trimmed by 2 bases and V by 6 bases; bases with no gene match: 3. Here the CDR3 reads CASRGSGAYEQYF. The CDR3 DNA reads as TGTGCCAGCAGAGGTAGCGGGGCCTACGAGCAGTACTTC.

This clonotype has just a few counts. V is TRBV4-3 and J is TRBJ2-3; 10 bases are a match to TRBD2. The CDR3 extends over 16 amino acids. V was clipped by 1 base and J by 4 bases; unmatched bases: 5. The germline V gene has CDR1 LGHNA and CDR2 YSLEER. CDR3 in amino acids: CASSQGLAGAPDTQYF. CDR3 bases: TGCGCCAGCAGCCAAGGGCTAGCGGGAGCGCCAGATACGCAGTATTTT.

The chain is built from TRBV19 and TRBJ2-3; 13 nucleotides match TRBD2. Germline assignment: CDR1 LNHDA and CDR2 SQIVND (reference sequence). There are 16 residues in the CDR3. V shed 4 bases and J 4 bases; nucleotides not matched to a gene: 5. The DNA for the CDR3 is TGTGCCAGTAGTAGTCGGACTAGCGGGAGCGCAGATACGCAGTATTTT. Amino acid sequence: CASSSRTSGSADTQYF.

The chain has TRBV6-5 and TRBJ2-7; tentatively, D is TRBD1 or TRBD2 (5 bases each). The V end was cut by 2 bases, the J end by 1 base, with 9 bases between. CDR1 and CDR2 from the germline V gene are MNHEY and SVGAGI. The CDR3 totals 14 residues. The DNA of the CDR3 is TGTGCCAGCAGTTACCGGGGCAGGTCCTACGAGCAGTACTTC. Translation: CASSYRGRSYEQYF.

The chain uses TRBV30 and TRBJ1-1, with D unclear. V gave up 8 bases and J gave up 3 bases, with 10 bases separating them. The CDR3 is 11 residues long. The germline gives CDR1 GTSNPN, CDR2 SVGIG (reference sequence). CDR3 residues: CALMVYTEAFF. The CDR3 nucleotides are TGTGCCCTCATGGTATACACTGAAGCTTTCTTT.

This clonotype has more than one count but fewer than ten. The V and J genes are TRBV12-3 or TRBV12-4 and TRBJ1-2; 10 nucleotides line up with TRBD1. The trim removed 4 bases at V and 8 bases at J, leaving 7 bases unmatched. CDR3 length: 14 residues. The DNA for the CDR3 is TGTGCCAGCAGTTCCGGGACAGGGGTAGGAGGCTACACCTTC. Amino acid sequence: CASSSGTGVGGYTF.